Below are 17 T cell receptor beta chains sequenced from a single sample in a study of CD8+CD57+ T cells in acquired aplastic anemia. Genomic DNA served as template for TCR beta VDJ and CDR3 profiling. TCRdb analysed the reads with MiXCR anew, one entry per CDR3 protein. The sample has more than 100,000 distinct CDR3 sequences, about 48% seen once. Specimen: sorted CD4+, CD8+, or CD8+CD57+ T cells (not recorded which) from PBMCs. The source is a human donor in good health, serving as a control.

This clonotype showed up many times. The V call is TRBV12-3 or TRBV12-4, the J call TRBJ1-2, with 10 bases fitting TRBD1. With V trimmed by 2 bases and J by 8 bases, 5 bases remained unmatched. The CDR3 sequence is 14 residues long. The DNA for the CDR3 is TGTGCCAGCAGTTTAATGGGACAGGGGATCGGCTACACCTTC. This sequence encodes CASSLMGQGIGYTF.

This clonotype came up many times. This chain uses TRBV7-2 with TRBJ2-7; 15 bases map to TRBD2. Trimming took 6 bases from V and 2 from J; bases not matched to a gene: 2. The CDR3 sequence is 15 residues long. Germline lookup yields CDR1 SGHTA and CDR2 FQGNSA. In nucleotides, the CDR3 is TGTGCCAGCAGGTGGACTAGCGGGGGGGCCTACGAGCAGTACTTC. Translated: CASRWTSGGAYEQYF. Looking up the rest from reference TRBV7-2 and TRBJ2-7 gives the full variable domain: GAGVSQSPSNKVTEKGKDVELRCDPISGHTALYWYRQSLGQGLEFLIYFQGNSAPDKSGLPSDRFSAERTGGSVSTLTIQRTQQEDSAVYLCASRWTSGGAYEQYFGPGTRLTVT.

This clonotype was recorded many times. This chain connects TRBV20-1 to TRBJ2-7, with 8 bases lining up with TRBD1. Unmatched junction bases numbered 4, after V lost 4 bases and J lost 2 bases. Germline lookup yields CDR1 DFQATT and CDR2 SNEGSKA (reference sequence). The CDR3 extends over 13 amino acids. The CDR3 DNA is TGCAGTGCTATCGGGACAGGCACCTACGAGCAGTACTTC. As protein: CSAIGTGTYEQYF.

The chain carries TRBV7-9 and TRBJ1-1; no clear D gene. CDR3 length equals 13 residues. V was pared by 0 bases and J by 7 bases, with 9 bases between. The germline V gene encodes CDR1 SEHNR and CDR2 FQNEAQ (reference sequence). CDR3 in DNA: TGTGCCAGCAGCTTAGCGGGTGCGGGTGAAGCTTTCTTT. This codes for CASSLAGAGEAFF.

V gene TRBV7-6 combines with J gene TRBJ1-2; D ambiguous. The CDR3 covers 10 residues. Trimming stripped 10 bases from V and 3 bases from J, with 6 bases between. Germline-derived CDR1 and CDR2 are SGHVS and FNYEAQ. The CDR3 nucleotides read TGTGCCATCCCCTACTATGGCTACACCTTC. Translating gives CAIPYYGYTF.

V is TRBV9 and J is TRBJ1-2; D not certain. Germline V gives CDR1 SGDLS, CDR2 YYNGEE. Trimming removed 3 bases at V and 2 bases at J, with 5 bases between. This CDR3 contains 12 residues. The CDR3 sequence is CASSGWNYGYTF. CDR3 DNA sequence: TGTGCCAGCAGCGGTTGGAACTATGGCTACACCTTC.

This clonotype has ten or more counts. The chain uses TRBV12-3 or TRBV12-4 and TRBJ2-1, with D maybe TRBD2 (6 bases). The length of the CDR3 is 15 residues. Trimming cost V 3 bases and J 0 bases, with 9 bases left between them. This chain's CDR3 is CASSFGGNSYNEQFF. The CDR3 DNA sequence: TGTGCCAGCAGTTTTGGGGGGAACTCCTACAATGAGCAGTTCTTC.

This clonotype was seen repeatedly, ten times or more. Here the CDR3 reads CASSTSGYGYTF. The CDR3 DNA sequence: TGTGCCAGTAGTACCTCAGGGTATGGCTACACCTTC. The chain combines TRBV19 with TRBJ1-2, with D possibly TRBD1 on 5 matching bases. Germline values: CDR1 LNHDA, CDR2 SQIVND (reference sequence). Trimming removed 4 bases at V and 5 bases at J, with 8 bases between. There are 12 residues in the CDR3.

This clonotype has a count of ten or more. This sequence joins TRBV6-1 and TRBJ1-2; 11 bases agree with TRBD1. J was trimmed by 8 bases and V by 1 base; bases with no gene match: 6. This CDR3 is built from 15 residues. CDR1 is MNHNS and CDR2 is SASEGT in the germline V gene. CDR3 amino acids: CASSEVGQGALGYTF. CDR3 coding DNA: TGTGCCAGCAGTGAAGTCGGACAGGGGGCTTTGGGCTACACCTTC.

Notes on this clonotype: A much larger clone differs by one base, so this may be a read error. The rearrangement uses TRBV6-5 and TRBJ2-3; TRBD2 matches 13 bases. This CDR3 has 16 amino acids. From germline, CDR1 is MNHEY and CDR2 SVGAGI. DNA for the CDR3: TGTGCCAACAGTTCCCGGACTAGCGGGGGTGCGGATACGCAGTATTTT. It yields the protein CANSSRTSGGADTQYF.

This clonotype was counted ten times or more. The chain links TRBV11-2 to TRBJ1-5; the D gene is possibly TRBD1 (6 bases). From germline, CDR1 is SGHAT and CDR2 FQNNGV. Trimming removed 2 bases from V and 0 bases from J, with 14 bases in between. The CDR3 is 17 residues long. CDR3 sequence: CASSLNRALYSNQPQHF. DNA of the CDR3: TGTGCCAGCAGCTTAAACAGGGCCCTATATAGCAATCAGCCCCAGCATTTT. The full variable domain, rest sourced from reference TRBV11-2 and TRBJ1-5, is EAGVAQSPRYKIIEKRQSVAFWCNPISGHATLYWYQQILGQGPKLLIQFQNNGVVDDSQLPKDRFSAERLKGVDSTLKIQPAKLEDSAVYLCASSLNRALYSNQPQHFGDGTRLSIL.

This clonotype has a single count. CDR3 sequence (DNA): TGTGCCAGCAGCTTAAGGTTATTGGACTACGAGCAGTACTTC. It yields the protein CASSLRLLDYEQYF. This chain connects TRBV7-3 to TRBJ2-7; D remains unclear. The V end lost 1 base, the J end lost 3 bases, and 10 bases lay between the germline ends. Germline lookup yields CDR1 SGHTA and CDR2 FQGTGA. The CDR3 totals 14 residues.

This clonotype was seen only a few times. CDR3 DNA: TGTGCCAGCAGCCAAGTGTCGGGACTCCAGAGCTCCTATAATTCACCCCTCCACTTT. This sequence encodes CASSQVSGLQSSYNSPLHF. The chain has TRBV3-1 and TRBJ1-6; D possibly corresponds to TRBD1 (5 bases). Per germline, CDR1 LGHDT and CDR2 YNNKEL (reference sequence). The CDR3 totals 19 residues. Trimming pared 1 base from V and 0 bases from J, leaving 16 bases between.

This clonotype is deemed medium-sized. The chain employs TRBV15 and TRBJ1-3; weak D call: TRBD1 (6 bases). This CDR3 region has 13 residues. The ends were cut back, 5 bases at V and 8 bases at J, with 13 bases in the middle. Germline-derived CDR1 and CDR2 are LNHNV and YYDKDF (reference sequence). CDR3 region: CATSQDYRDTIYF. CDR3 sequence (DNA): TGTGCCACCAGCCAGGATTACAGGGACACCATATATTTT.

This clonotype was recorded at least ten times. The rearrangement links TRBV6-1 to TRBJ2-3, with TRBD2 matching 8 bases. The V segment lost 6 bases and the J segment 7 bases; nucleotides outside the gene matches: 6. Germline lookup yields CDR1 MNHNS and CDR2 SASEGT. The CDR3 covers 13 residues. CDR3 sequence reads: CASSPGGAYTQYF. As DNA, the CDR3 is TGTGCCAGCAGCCCCGGGGGGGCGTATACGCAGTATTTT.

This sequence joins TRBV10-3 and TRBJ2-7; D call uncertain. Per germline, CDR1 ENHRY and CDR2 SYGVKD. CDR3 length: 12 residues. Trimming left V 3 bases short and J 6 bases short, with 9 bases between. The CDR3 DNA sequence: TGTGCCATCAGTGATAGAGTTAGCGAGCAGTACTTC. Translating gives CAISDRVSEQYF.

With respect to this clonotype: One end of the junction varies from germline; a read error may be responsible. DNA of the CDR3: TGTGCCAGTAGTGTAGACCGGTACTACGAGCAGTACTTC. This encodes CASSVDRYYEQYF. V gene TRBV19 combines with J gene TRBJ2-7; D is unresolved. The CDR3 runs 13 residues. Germline lookup yields CDR1 LNHDA and CDR2 SQIVND (reference sequence).